Following are 32 T cell receptor beta chains from one sample sequenced in a study of post-analysis software for immune sequencing data. General study results and limits: Controls had lower frequencies than patients of five TRBV segments, which included TRBV5-6, TRBV5-1 and TRBV20-1.

The library was made from cDNA and included unique molecular identifiers. TCRdb used MiXCR to reprocess the PCR reads, holding one entry per CDR3 protein. The sample holds over 700,000 distinct CDR3 sequences, about 32% seen once. No cognate antigen is known for these TCRs. The specimen sequenced was blood. The receptors derive from a girl aged 5-17 years with multiple sclerosis.

This chain uses TRBV10-3 with TRBJ2-5; a possible D gene is TRBD1 (5 bases). The CDR3 spans 14 residues. CDR1 is ENHRY, CDR2 SYGVKD, per germline. Trimming pared 10 bases from V and 1 base from J, leaving 16 bases between. The CDR3 nucleotides read TGTGCCACCCAGTCCGTTGACAGCCAAGAGACCCAGTACTTC. It codes for CATQSVDSQETQYF.

The chain joins TRBV4-1 to TRBJ2-3; TRBD1 is a possible D gene (5 bases). Between the trimmed V and J ends, which lost 0 bases and 14 bases, there was a span of 18 bases. This CDR3 spans 14 amino acids. Germline CDR1 MGHRA, CDR2 YSYEKL. CDR3: CASSQENGAHLWYF. The CDR3 nucleotides are TGCGCCAGCAGCCAAGAGAATGGGGCCCACCTATGGTATTTT.

This clonotype was counted many times. The genes are TRBV20-1 and TRBJ2-7; D remains unclear. The CDR3 runs 13 residues. CDR1 DFQATT and CDR2 SNEGSKA come from the germline V gene (reference sequence). V gave up 1 base and J gave up 1 base, with 8 bases separating them. CDR3 in amino acids: CSARGEGSYEQYF. The DNA for the CDR3 is TGCAGTGCTAGAGGCGAAGGTTCCTACGAGCAGTACTTC.

The genes are TRBV10-3 and TRBJ2-1; D gene uncertain. Germline loops: CDR1 ENHRY, CDR2 SYGVKD. The ends were cut back, 0 bases at V and 3 bases at J, with 12 bases in the middle. This CDR3 has 16 residues. CDR3 loop: CAISESTAAFYNEQFF. CDR3 nucleotide sequence: TGTGCCATCAGTGAGTCGACGGCGGCTTTCTACAATGAGCAGTTCTTC.

The J gene is TRBJ2-1, the V gene TRBV3-1; D not certain. The CDR3 has 14 amino acids. Trimming removed 0 bases from V and 9 bases from J, with 12 bases in between. Per the germline V gene, CDR1 is LGHDT and CDR2 is YNNKEL (reference sequence). CDR3 in amino acids: CASSQDLARGEQFF. In nucleotides, the CDR3 is TGTGCCAGCAGCCAAGATCTGGCACGAGGTGAGCAGTTCTTC.

The genes are TRBV7-2 and TRBJ1-6; 7 nucleotides match TRBD1. The CDR3 is 17 amino acids. V gave up 2 bases and J gave up 0 bases; unmatched junction bases: 4. In germline, CDR1 is SGHTA, CDR2 FQGNSA. The CDR3 DNA is TGTGCCAGCAGCTTACCGGACAGGCTCTCCTATAATTCACCCCTCCACTTT. Its protein is CASSLPDRLSYNSPLHF.

This clonotype was observed a handful of times. A read error may account for a junction end that differs from germline. The chain carries TRBV12-3 or TRBV12-4 and TRBJ2-5; 9 nucleotides line up with TRBD2. This CDR3 is 14 amino acids long. CDR3 region: CASSVAGVLETQYF. The DNA of the CDR3 is TGTGCCAGCAGTGTAGCGGGAGTTCTCGAGACCCAGTACTTC.

The chain carries TRBV10-3 and TRBJ2-2, with D perhaps matching TRBD1 or TRBD2 (5 bases each). Germline loops: CDR1 ENHRY, CDR2 SYGVKD. V was shortened by 3 bases and J by 9 bases, with 17 bases between the two germline ends. The CDR3 loop spans 15 amino acids. The CDR3 DNA follows: TGTGCCATCAGTGACCGGGACCCCAGCGTCCGGGAGCTGTTTTTT. Residues: CAISDRDPSVRELFF.

V and J are TRBV7-2 and TRBJ1-5; D is perhaps TRBD1 (6 bases). The CDR3 length is 14 residues. Between the trimmed V and J ends, which lost 1 base and 7 bases, there was a span of 11 bases. CDR1 is SGHTA, CDR2 FQGNSA, per germline. For the CDR3, the DNA is TGTGCCAGCAGCTTAGAACAGGGTTGGCAGCCCCAGCATTTT. This translates into CASSLEQGWQPQHF.

V usage is TRBV29-1 and J usage is TRBJ2-3, with 9 bases that match TRBD1. The CDR3 loop spans 14 amino acids. Germline V gene lookup returns CDR1 SQVTM and CDR2 ANQGSEA. Trimming cost V 6 bases and J 7 bases; bases outside gene matches: 11. The CDR3 DNA follows: TGCAGCGTCGTACAGGGGGCTGAGGGGTATACGCAGTATTTT. Translation: CSVVQGAEGYTQYF.

This chain links TRBV20-1 with TRBJ2-7, with D possibly TRBD2 on 6 matching bases. V was cut by 7 bases and J by 3 bases, with 28 bases left in between. Germline V gene sequence: CDR1 DFQATT, CDR2 SNEGSKA (reference sequence). This CDR3 comprises 17 residues. The CDR3 DNA follows: TGCAGTGAGGCCCGACTAGGTGGGCAGGGTAGGGACTACGAGCAGTACTTC. This gives the protein CSEARLGGQGRDYEQYF.

The J gene is TRBJ2-2, the V gene TRBV6-5; D unresolved. There are 15 residues in the CDR3. V lost 6 bases and J 4 bases, leaving 15 bases between the germline ends. Germline V CDR1 and CDR2: MNHEY, SVGAGI. CDR3 in amino acids: CASRGWAYATGELFF. Written as DNA, the CDR3 is TGTGCCAGCAGGGGTTGGGCGTATGCCACCGGGGAGCTGTTTTTT.

The rearrangement uses TRBV10-2 and TRBJ2-7, with 7 bases fitting TRBD1. Germline CDR1 WSHSY, CDR2 SAAADI. V lost 3 bases, J lost 0 bases, and 5 bases stayed unmatched. The CDR3 has 15 residues. CDR3 DNA sequence: TGCGCCAGCAGTGACCTTGACAGGGCCTCCTACGAGCAGTACTTC. Protein sequence: CASSDLDRASYEQYF.

The chain couples TRBV20-1 to TRBJ2-3; a possible D gene is TRBD2 (6 bases). CDR1 DFQATT and CDR2 SNEGSKA come from the germline V gene (reference sequence). The CDR3 spans 12 residues. As DNA, the CDR3 is TGCGGAGGAGGGCACCGCACAGATACGCAGTATTTT. It yields the protein CGGGHRTDTQYF.

This clonotype showed up just a few times. The chain couples TRBV20-1 to TRBJ2-1; possibly TRBD2 for D (6 bases). Germline CDR1 is DFQATT and CDR2 is SNEGSKA (reference sequence). With 7 bases removed from V and 5 bases from J, the gap between germline ends came to 18 bases. This CDR3 comprises 14 residues. DNA for the CDR3: TGCAGTGTGGGGACTGGGCGGGCCCACAATGAGCAGTTCTTC. Translating it yields CSVGTGRAHNEQFF.

The chain carries TRBV2 and TRBJ2-3; 8 bases align to TRBD1. The CDR3 length is 14 residues. J gave up 1 base and V 6 bases, and 3 bases lay outside the gene matches. CDR1 and CDR2 from the germline V gene are SNHLY and FYNNEI. The CDR3 nucleotides read TGTGCCAGCAGGGGACAGGTGCGCACAGATACGCAGTATTTT. It encodes CASRGQVRTDTQYF.

This clonotype was detected a few times. J is TRBJ2-1 and V is TRBV28; 8 bases line up with TRBD1. There are 14 residues in the CDR3. V lost 7 bases and J lost 6; bases outside the gene matches: 8. Per germline, CDR1 MDHEN and CDR2 SYDVKM. For the CDR3, the DNA is TGTGCCAGCACCGGGGACAGGTATTTCAATGAGCAGTTCTTC. Translation: CASTGDRYFNEQFF.

V usage is TRBV4-3 and J usage is TRBJ2-7, with D perhaps given as TRBD1 or TRBD2 (5 bases each). Germline CDR1 reads LGHNA; CDR2 reads YSLEER. This CDR3 has 14 residues. V was clipped by 1 base and J by 3 bases, with 10 bases between them. CDR3 amino acids: CASSQGDGDYEQYF. The CDR3 coding sequence is TGCGCCAGCAGCCAAGGGGACGGCGACTACGAGCAGTACTTC.

This clonotype was seen more than once but under ten times. The V call is TRBV19, the J call TRBJ2-1; TRBD2 aligns across 9 bases. Germline CDR1 is LNHDA and CDR2 is SQIVND (reference sequence). V gave up 2 bases and J gave up 2 bases; unmatched junction bases: 4. This CDR3 has 16 amino acids. The CDR3 DNA reads TGTGCCAGTAGTATATCCCTAGCGGGGACCTACAATGAGCAGTTCTTC. Protein: CASSISLAGTYNEQFF.

There are a few counts of this clonotype. This chain connects TRBV6-5 to TRBJ1-2; 9 bases fit TRBD1. V trimming: 5 bases; J trimming: 2 bases; junction bases outside the gene matches: 9. The CDR3 runs to 16 residues. CDR1 is MNHEY and CDR2 is SVGAGI in the germline V gene. CDR3 nucleotide sequence: TGTGCCAGCAGTAGATGGGACAGGGCCTCAAACTATGGCTACACCTTC. This gives the protein CASSRWDRASNYGYTF.

V is TRBV4-3 and J is TRBJ2-5; maybe TRBD2 (5 bases). CDR1 is LGHNA, CDR2 YSLEER, per germline. The CDR3 length is 15 residues. V lost 1 base to trimming and J lost 1 base, with 10 bases between them. This CDR3 reads CASSQVMGSQETQYF. The DNA of the CDR3 is TGCGCCAGCAGCCAAGTTATGGGGAGCCAAGAGACCCAGTACTTC.

This clonotype was observed a few times. This may arise from a read error, as a much more abundant clone is one base away. This chain connects TRBV29-1 to TRBJ1-2, with D possibly being TRBD1 (5 bases). From germline, CDR1 is SQVTM and CDR2 ANQGSEA. V was shortened by 8 bases and J by 10 bases, with 23 bases between the two germline ends. This CDR3 has 13 residues. In nucleotides, the CDR3 is TGCAGCACCAAGAGTGGGACCCGTCCCCACTACACCTTC. Protein sequence: CSTKSGTRPHYTF.

A word on this clonotype: The germline gene is not matched at one end of the junction; a read error may be the cause. The chain links TRBV7-2 to TRBJ2-7, with TRBD2 identical over 8 bases. Germline V gives CDR1 SGHTA, CDR2 FQGNSA. This CDR3 contains 15 residues. Here the CDR3 reads CAGSLTGGPVYEQYF. The CDR3, as DNA: TGTGCCGGCAGCTTAACGGGAGGGCCTGTCTACGAGCAGTACTTC.

This clonotype was seen only a few times. This sequence joins TRBV9 and TRBJ1-2; 7 nucleotides match TRBD1. The germline gives CDR1 SGDLS, CDR2 YYNGEE. The CDR3 has 13 amino acids. J was trimmed by 10 bases and V by 3 bases; bases with no gene match: 9. The CDR3 loop reads CASSADRVHIYTF. CDR3 nucleotide sequence: TGTGCCAGCAGCGCCGACAGGGTTCACATCTACACCTTC.

The chain is built from TRBV7-8 and TRBJ2-1; D may be TRBD1 (6 bases). Germline CDR1 reads SGHVS; CDR2 reads FQNEAQ. The V end lost 8 bases, the J end lost 3 bases, and 20 bases lay between the germline ends. The CDR3 is made up of 16 amino acids. DNA for the CDR3: TGTGCCAGCGAACGGACCCAGATCAGGGGCTACAATGAGCAGTTCTTC. It codes for CASERTQIRGYNEQFF.

The chain employs TRBV20-1 and TRBJ2-2, with 7 positions matching TRBD2. Trimming removed 5 bases from V and 4 bases from J; junction bases left unmatched: 10. Germline V CDR1 and CDR2: DFQATT, SNEGSKA (reference sequence). The CDR3 covers 15 residues. CDR3 DNA: TGCAGTGCTCTCGCCCGCAGGGAGGGCACCGGGGAGCTGTTTTTT. This translates into CSALARREGTGELFF.

V is TRBV4-1 and J is TRBJ1-2; TRBD1 matches 7 bases. J lost 2 bases, V lost 4 bases, and 7 bases had no gene match. The CDR3 length is 15 residues. The germline V gene has CDR1 MGHRA and CDR2 YSYEKL. CDR3 protein: CASSRDRVQNYGYTF. CDR3 bases: TGCGCCAGCAGCCGAGACAGGGTTCAGAACTATGGCTACACCTTC.

This clonotype was observed a handful of times. The chain recombines TRBV20-1 with TRBJ2-5, with TRBD1 matching over 7 bases. Germline V gene sequence: CDR1 DFQATT, CDR2 SNEGSKA (reference sequence). The CDR3 is 14 residues long. Losses at the gene ends were 2 bases for V and 1 base for J; bases not matched to a gene: 4. The CDR3 protein is CSARKGQLQETQYF. The CDR3 nucleotides read TGCAGTGCTAGAAAGGGACAGCTCCAAGAGACCCAGTACTTC.

This clonotype was recorded at least ten times. The chain employs TRBV29-1 and TRBJ1-5; D unclear. Germline V gene sequence: CDR1 SQVTM, CDR2 ANQGSEA. V lost 6 bases and J lost 4, with 10 bases in between. The CDR3 sequence is 12 residues long. CDR3: CSVSDWNQPQHF. The CDR3 DNA sequence: TGCAGCGTGTCCGACTGGAATCAGCCCCAGCATTTT.

A remark on this clonotype: A junction boundary mismatches the germline segment, possibly from a read error. CDR3 DNA sequence: TGTGCCAGCAGTGACTCTAAACAGGGAAACACCGGGGAGCGGTTTTTT. Its protein product is CASSDSKQGNTGERFF. The V gene is TRBV6-4, the J gene TRBJ2-2; the D gene is possibly TRBD1 (6 bases). The CDR3 has 16 amino acids. CDR1 MRHNA and CDR2 SNTAGT come from the germline V gene.

Worth noting for this clonotype: A read error is likely, as this CDR3 ends without the conserved phenylalanine or tryptophan. This chain joins TRBV6-2 or TRBV6-3 and TRBJ2-1; 16 bases are shared with TRBD2. From germline, CDR1 is MNHEY and CDR2 SVGEGT. The CDR3 loop spans 18 amino acids. Trimming at V came to 6 bases and at J to 2 bases, leaving 7 bases not matched to a gene. The CDR3 DNA is TGTGCCAGCAGCCCGGGACTAGCGGGAGGGCGTCCCTACAATGAGCAGTTCATC. Its translation is CASSPGLAGGRPYNEQFI.

The chain combines TRBV5-1 with TRBJ2-1; TRBD2 matches 9 bases. Germline-derived CDR1 and CDR2 are SGHRS and YFSETQ. The CDR3 spans 17 residues. The trim removed 0 bases at V and 2 bases at J, leaving 6 bases unmatched. CDR3 loop: CASSLGVEREAYNEQFF. The CDR3 nucleotides read TGCGCCAGCAGCTTGGGGGTCGAGCGGGAGGCCTACAATGAGCAGTTCTTC.